The text below deals with one T cell receptor (beta chain). Its specific antigen is unknown. Base qualities are not at hand, and no much larger clone is one base apart. This sample was included in a study of CD4 T cells in relation to SARS-CoV-2 and coronaviruses (dated by TCRdb to about 2021). About the investigation overall: The ViraFEST assay cultured PBMCs with antigen for 10 days, then sequenced TCR beta CDR3s to find antigen-specific clonal expansions. At the level of individual TCR clonotypes, the study evaluated whether memory CD4+ T cells crossreact between the spike proteins of SARS-CoV-2 and those of common cold coronaviruses. A different TCR-beta assay, based on Illumina, was used to sequence expansion assays from other donors in the study. HLA restriction was mapped for shared crossreactive spike epitopes using patient-derived lymphoblastoid cell lines. The negative reference condition was either a culture with an HIV-1 Nef peptide pool or a culture with no peptide. The Adaptive Biotechnologies TCR-sequencing kit was used to sequence samples from a few pre-COVID donors and the naive versus memory experiments, while other data came from Illumina-based sequencing.

Libraries were prepared through the immunoSEQ multiplex PCR assay. Under the source paper's analysis protocol: During preprocessing, nonproductive sequences were removed, as were CDR3s that did not start with C, did not end with F or W, or were shorter than 7 amino acids. Antigen-specific clonotypes were called with the MANAFEST web app, based on expansion relative to reference and other culture wells. A clone was considered positive if significant expansion relative to the reference culture was observed in 2 of 3 replicate wells at an FDR below 0.05. Positive clones also required significant expansion versus all other tandem wells and an odds ratio above 5. Pairwise Levenshtein distance, computed with the stringdist R package after three terminal residues were trimmed from each end, was used as the measure of CDR3 homology. The immuneACCESS repertoire file appears here via TCRdb, limited to in-frame rearrangements. These files lack a portion of the clones; in checked studies, under half of the deficit traces to unresolved V genes, and the cause of the others is not known. The DNA gave D and trimming, while V, J and clone size come from that table. A total of about 26,000 clones appear in this sample, roughly 73% of them only once. The ten largest clones add up to 18% of the sample.

CD4+ T cells from unexposed donors were collected before the COVID-19 pandemic (2011-2018). The EasySep CD4+ T cell isolation kit was used to isolate CD4+ T cells once the cultures had run for roughly 10 days. As far as cell numbers permitted, CD4+ T cells from unexposed donors were tested for reactivity against SARS-CoV-2 S and N as well as four spike pools from common cold coronaviruses. Each well held 1.5 million to 2.5 million PBMCs cultured in IMDM containing approximately 5.4% human AB serum and roughly 10 IU/ml IL-2. Half of the culture medium was replaced with fresh IL-2-containing medium on days 3 and 7. Each peptide culture condition was generally run in triplicate replicate wells. Leukapheresis product for the unexposed donors was purchased commercially. Ficoll-Paque PLUS gradient centrifugation was used to isolate PBMCs from leukapheresis product or whole blood. PBMCs were either used fresh in the expansion assay or cryopreserved at -140 degrees C. The QIAamp Micro DNA Kit was used to extract genomic DNA from the CD4+ T cells.

V gives up 6 bases and J gives up 2 bases, and the segment between their germline ends measures 10 bases. From the cysteine up to the phenylalanine, the CDR3 has a length of 13 residues. The entry retains the CDR3 DNA only, 39 bases that are in frame from base 1. What the authors observed across the whole study: Pre-pandemic and post-infection samples were not both contributed by any donor, so tracing of the source of pre-existing responses was limited. Since the crossreactivity analysis centred on spike protein, crossreactivity against other viral proteins was not assessed. Roughly 70% of donors had memory CD4+ clonotypes that crossrecognized SARS-CoV-2 and at least one common cold coronavirus spike. Compared with monoreactive clones, crossreactive clones had significantly weaker SARS-CoV-2-driven expansion, a result consistent with antigenic imprinting. The study was limited by small numbers of patients and tested TCRs.

This receptor was identified in a human donor in good health. Sequenced: CD4+ T cells from PBMCs, cultured in vitro. The rearranged chain carries TRBV12-3 or TRBV12-4 and TRBJ1-2; the D gene is not confidently resolved. The CDR3 amino acid sequence is: CASSPTGNYGYTF. In nucleotide form, the sequence is TGTGCCAGCAGCCCGACGGGGAACTATGGCTACACCTTC.